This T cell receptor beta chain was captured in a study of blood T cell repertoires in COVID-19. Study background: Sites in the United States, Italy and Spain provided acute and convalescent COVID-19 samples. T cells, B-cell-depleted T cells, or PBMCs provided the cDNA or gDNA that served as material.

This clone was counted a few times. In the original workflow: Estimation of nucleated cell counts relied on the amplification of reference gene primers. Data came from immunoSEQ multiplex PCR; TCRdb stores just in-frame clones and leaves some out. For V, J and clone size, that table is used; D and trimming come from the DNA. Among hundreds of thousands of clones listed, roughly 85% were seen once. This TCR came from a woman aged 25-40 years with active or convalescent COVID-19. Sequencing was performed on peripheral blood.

The CDR3 nucleotides are TGTGCCATCAGTGAGTCGTCGGGGGATGGCTACACCTTC. This encodes CAISESSGDGYTF. The genes are TRBV10-3 and TRBJ1-2; possible D gene TRBD1, 5 bases. CDR1 is ENHRY, CDR2 SYGVKD, per germline. Trimming stripped 0 bases from V and 6 bases from J, with 8 bases between. The CDR3 runs to 13 residues.